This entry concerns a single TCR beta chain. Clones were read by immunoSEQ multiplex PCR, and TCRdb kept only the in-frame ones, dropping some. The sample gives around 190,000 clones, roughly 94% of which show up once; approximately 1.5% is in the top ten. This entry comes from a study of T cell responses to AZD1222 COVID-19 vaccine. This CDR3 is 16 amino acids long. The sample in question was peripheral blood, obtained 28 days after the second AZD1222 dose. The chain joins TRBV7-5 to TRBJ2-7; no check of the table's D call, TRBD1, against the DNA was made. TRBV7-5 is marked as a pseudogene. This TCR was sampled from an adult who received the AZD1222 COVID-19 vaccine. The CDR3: CARSLIPRGTSYEQYF. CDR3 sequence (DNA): TGTGCCAGAAGCTTAATCCCCAGGGGCACCTCCTACGAGCAGTACTTC.